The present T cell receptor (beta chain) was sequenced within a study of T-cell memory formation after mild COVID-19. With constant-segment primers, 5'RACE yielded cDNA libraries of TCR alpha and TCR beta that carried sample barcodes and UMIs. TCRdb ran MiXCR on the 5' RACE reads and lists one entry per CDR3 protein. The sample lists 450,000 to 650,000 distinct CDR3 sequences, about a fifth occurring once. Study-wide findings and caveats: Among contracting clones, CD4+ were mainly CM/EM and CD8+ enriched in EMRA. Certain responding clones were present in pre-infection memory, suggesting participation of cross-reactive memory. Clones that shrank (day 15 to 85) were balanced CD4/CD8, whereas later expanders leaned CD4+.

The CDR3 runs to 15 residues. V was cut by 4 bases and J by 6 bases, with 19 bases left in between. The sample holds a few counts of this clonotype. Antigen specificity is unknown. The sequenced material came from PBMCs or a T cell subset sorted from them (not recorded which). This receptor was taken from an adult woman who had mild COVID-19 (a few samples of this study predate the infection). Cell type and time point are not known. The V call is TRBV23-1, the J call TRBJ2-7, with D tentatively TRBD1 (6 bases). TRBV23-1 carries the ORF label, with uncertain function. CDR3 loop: CASSRSGHPGPEQYF. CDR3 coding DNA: TGCGCCAGCAGTCGATCGGGACACCCTGGTCCCGAGCAGTACTTC.